This TCR beta chain was identified in a study of OX40 agonist ivuxolimab in advanced cancers. Whole-study results and caveats: On average, CD8+ T cells showed a greater number of expanded clones than CD4+. A proportion of nonresponders additionally exhibited low normalized T-cell clonal expansion.

The germline gives CDR1 MNHEY, CDR2 SVGAGI. The CDR3 runs to 13 residues. Trimming removed 5 bases from V and 0 bases from J, with 7 bases in between. Produced via immunoSEQ multiplex PCR; TCRdb's table is partial and in-frame only. The sample carries roughly 63,000 clones, 70% to 90% recorded once. With regard to this clone: Its antigen is unknown.

The V gene is TRBV6-5, the J gene TRBJ1-1; D is unresolved. Sequencing was performed on CD4+ or CD8+ T cells sorted from blood, taken in a trial of the OX40 agonist ivuxolimab. This receptor was taken from an adult with an advanced solid tumor such as melanoma, head and neck, liver or kidney cancer. Here the CDR3 reads CASSPIMNTEAFF. CDR3 sequence (DNA): TGTGCCAGCAGTCCCATAATGAACACTGAAGCTTTCTTT.